One and the same sample provided the 2 T cell receptor beta chains below, sequenced in a study of identifying expanded T cells in peripheral blood. Some clones are missing from TCRdb's copy, which holds only in-frame ones; the method was immunoSEQ multiplex PCR. The sample lists about 90,000 clones, 88% occurring once. The sequencing input was blood. The receptors come from a person aged 18 to 75 in good health.

The chain has TRBV9 and TRBJ1-2; 8 bases agree with TRBD1. The CDR3 sequence is 15 residues long. With V trimmed by 0 bases and J by 1 base, 2 bases remained unmatched. Looked up from germline, CDR1 is SGDLS and CDR2 is YYNGEE. CDR3 DNA sequence: TGTGCCAGCAGCGTAGGGGACAGGCTTAACTATGGCTACACCTTC. Protein sequence: CASSVGDRLNYGYTF.

This sequence joins TRBV2 and TRBJ1-1, with D maybe TRBD1 (5 bases). Trimming removed 8 bases from V and 5 bases from J, with 21 bases in between. The CDR3 runs to 15 residues. The germline gives CDR1 SNHLY, CDR2 FYNNEI. The CDR3 loop reads CASLSGTSASTEAFF. The DNA for the CDR3 is TGTGCCAGCCTGTCCGGGACTTCAGCGTCGACTGAAGCTTTCTTT.